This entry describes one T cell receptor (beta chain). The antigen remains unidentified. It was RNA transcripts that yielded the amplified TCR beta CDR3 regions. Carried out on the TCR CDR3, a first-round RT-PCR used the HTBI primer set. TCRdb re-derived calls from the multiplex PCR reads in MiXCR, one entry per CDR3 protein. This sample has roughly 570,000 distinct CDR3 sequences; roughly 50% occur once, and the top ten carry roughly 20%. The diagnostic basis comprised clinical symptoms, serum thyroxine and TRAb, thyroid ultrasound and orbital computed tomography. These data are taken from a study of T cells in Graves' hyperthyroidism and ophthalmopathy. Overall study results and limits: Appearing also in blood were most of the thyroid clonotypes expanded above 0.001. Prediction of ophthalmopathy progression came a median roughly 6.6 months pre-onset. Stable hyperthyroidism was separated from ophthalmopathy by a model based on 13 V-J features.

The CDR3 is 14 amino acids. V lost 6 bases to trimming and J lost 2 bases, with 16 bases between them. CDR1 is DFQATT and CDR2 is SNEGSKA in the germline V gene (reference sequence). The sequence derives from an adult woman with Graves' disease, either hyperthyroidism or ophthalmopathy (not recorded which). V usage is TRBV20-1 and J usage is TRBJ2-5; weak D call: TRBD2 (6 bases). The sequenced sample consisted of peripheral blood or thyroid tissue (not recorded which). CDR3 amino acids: CSARVGGEQETQYF. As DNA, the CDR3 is TGCAGTGCCAGGGTGGGGGGAGAGCAAGAGACCCAGTACTTC.